This T cell receptor beta chain was identified during a study of cytomegalovirus exposure and HLA in healthy donors. Germline values: CDR1 SQVTM, CDR2 ANQGSEA. V dropped 7 bases and J dropped 1 base, with 8 bases sitting between them. The CDR3 covers 13 residues. The PCR contained 60 Vbeta and 13 Jbeta primers. Libraries were prepared by immunoSEQ multiplex PCR; TCRdb keeps only in-frame clonotypes and omits some of them. This table has approximately 110,000 clones, about 16% appearing once. The origin of this receptor is a female donor in good health and CMV-seronegative. Sequencing was done on a sample of PBMCs. The J gene is TRBJ2-6, the V gene TRBV29-1; D is uncertain. The CDR3, as DNA: TGCAGCGCGAGGCAGTCTGGGGCCAACGTCCTGACTTTC. Amino acid sequence: CSARQSGANVLTF.